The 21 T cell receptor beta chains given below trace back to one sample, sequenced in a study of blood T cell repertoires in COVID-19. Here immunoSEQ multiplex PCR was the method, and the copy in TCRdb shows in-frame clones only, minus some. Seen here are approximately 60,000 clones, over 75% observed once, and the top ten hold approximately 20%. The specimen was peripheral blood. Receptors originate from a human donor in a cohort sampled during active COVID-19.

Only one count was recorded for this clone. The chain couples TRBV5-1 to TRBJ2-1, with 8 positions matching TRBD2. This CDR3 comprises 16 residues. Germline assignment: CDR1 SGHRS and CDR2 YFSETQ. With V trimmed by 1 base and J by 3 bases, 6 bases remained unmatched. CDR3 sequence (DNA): TGCGCCAGCAGCTTGTTTGCGGGGGGAGGCTACAATGAGCAGTTCTTC. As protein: CASSLFAGGGYNEQFF. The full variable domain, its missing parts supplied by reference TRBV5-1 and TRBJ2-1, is KAGVTQTPRYLIKTRGQQVTLSCSPISGHRSVSWYQQTPGQGLQFLFEYFSETQRNKGNFPGRFSGRQFSNSRSEMNVSTLELGDSALYLCASSLFAGGGYNEQFFGPGTRLTVL.

CDR3 region: CASRTGTPNEKLFF. Here the CDR3 DNA reads TGTGCCAGCAGGACAGGGACCCCTAATGAAAAACTGTTTTTT. The chain is built from TRBV6-5 and TRBJ1-4, with 7 bases identical to TRBD1. J lost 3 bases, V lost 6 bases, and 4 bases had no gene match. The CDR3 sequence is 14 residues long. Germline V gene sequence: CDR1 MNHEY, CDR2 SVGAGI.

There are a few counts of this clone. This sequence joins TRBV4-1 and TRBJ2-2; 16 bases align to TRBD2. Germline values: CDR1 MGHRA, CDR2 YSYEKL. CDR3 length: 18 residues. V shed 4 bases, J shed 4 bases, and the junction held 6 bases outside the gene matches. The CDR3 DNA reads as TGCGCCAGCAGCCCGGGACTAGCGGGGGGGCCGAGCACCGGGGAGCTGTTTTTT. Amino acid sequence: CASSPGLAGGPSTGELFF.

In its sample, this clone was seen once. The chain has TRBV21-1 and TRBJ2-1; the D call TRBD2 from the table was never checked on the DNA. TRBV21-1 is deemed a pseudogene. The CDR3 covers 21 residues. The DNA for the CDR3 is TGTGCCAGCAGCAAAGTGAATGGTACTAGCGGGGGACACAGCTCCTACAATGAGCAGTTCTTC. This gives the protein CASSKVNGTSGGHSSYNEQFF.

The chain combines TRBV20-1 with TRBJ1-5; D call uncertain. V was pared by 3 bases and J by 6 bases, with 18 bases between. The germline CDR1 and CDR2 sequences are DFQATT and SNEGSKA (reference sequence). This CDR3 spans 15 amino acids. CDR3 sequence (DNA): TGCAGTGCTAGTAGTGCGGGTGGGCCTACTCAGCCCCAGCATTTT. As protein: CSASSAGGPTQPQHF.

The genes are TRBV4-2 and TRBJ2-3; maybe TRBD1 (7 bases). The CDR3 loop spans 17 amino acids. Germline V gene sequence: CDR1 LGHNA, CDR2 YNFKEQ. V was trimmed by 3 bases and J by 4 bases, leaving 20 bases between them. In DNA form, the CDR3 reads TGTGCCAGCAGCCATGGAACGGGACAGCGGGTACCAGATACGCAGTATTTT. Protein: CASSHGTGQRVPDTQYF.

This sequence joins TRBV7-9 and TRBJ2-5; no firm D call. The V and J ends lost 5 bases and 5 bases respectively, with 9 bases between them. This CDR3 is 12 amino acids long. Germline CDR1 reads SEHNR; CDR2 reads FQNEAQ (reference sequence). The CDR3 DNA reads TGTGCCAGCAGCCAAGCGTGGGAGACCCAGTACTTC. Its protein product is CASSQAWETQYF.

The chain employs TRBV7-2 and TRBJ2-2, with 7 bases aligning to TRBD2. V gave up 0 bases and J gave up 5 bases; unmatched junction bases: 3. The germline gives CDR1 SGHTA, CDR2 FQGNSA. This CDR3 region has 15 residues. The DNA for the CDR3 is TGTGCCAGCAGCTTAGCGCTGGGGGGGACCGGGGAGCTGTTTTTT. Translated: CASSLALGGTGELFF.

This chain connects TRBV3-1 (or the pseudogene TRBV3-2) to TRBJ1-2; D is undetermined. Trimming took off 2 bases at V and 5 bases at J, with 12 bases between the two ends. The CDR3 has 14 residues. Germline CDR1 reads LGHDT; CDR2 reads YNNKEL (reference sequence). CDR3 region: CASSQSGASYGYTF. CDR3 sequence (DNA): TGTGCCAGCAGCCAAAGTGGAGCCTCTTATGGCTACACCTTC.

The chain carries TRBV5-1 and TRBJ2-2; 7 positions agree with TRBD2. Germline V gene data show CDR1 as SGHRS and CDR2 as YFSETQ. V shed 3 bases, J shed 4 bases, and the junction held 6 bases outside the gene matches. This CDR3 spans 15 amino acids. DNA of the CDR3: TGCGCCAGCAGCTCGTCGACTAGCAGCACCGGGGAGCTGTTTTTT. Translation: CASSSSTSSTGELFF. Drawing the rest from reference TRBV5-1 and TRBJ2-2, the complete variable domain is KAGVTQTPRYLIKTRGQQVTLSCSPISGHRSVSWYQQTPGQGLQFLFEYFSETQRNKGNFPGRFSGRQFSNSRSEMNVSTLELGDSALYLCASSSSTSSTGELFFGEGSRLTVL.

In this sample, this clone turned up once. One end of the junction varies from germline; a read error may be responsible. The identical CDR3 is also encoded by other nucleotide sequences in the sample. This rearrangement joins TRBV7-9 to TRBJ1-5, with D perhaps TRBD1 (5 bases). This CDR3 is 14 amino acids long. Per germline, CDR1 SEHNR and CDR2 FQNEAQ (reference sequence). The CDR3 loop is CASSGGGSNQPQHF. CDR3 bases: TGCGCCAGCAGCGGGGGGGGTAGCAATCAGCCCCAGCATTTT.

Here the CDR3 DNA reads TGTGCCTCGGGGGGGCTAACAGATACGCAGTATTTT. It translates to CASGGLTDTQYF. The chain uses TRBV30 and TRBJ2-3; 8 nucleotides line up with TRBD2. The CDR3 is made up of 12 amino acids. V lost 7 bases to trimming and J lost 3 bases; unmatched junction nucleotides: 3. Germline loops: CDR1 GTSNPN, CDR2 SVGIG (reference sequence).

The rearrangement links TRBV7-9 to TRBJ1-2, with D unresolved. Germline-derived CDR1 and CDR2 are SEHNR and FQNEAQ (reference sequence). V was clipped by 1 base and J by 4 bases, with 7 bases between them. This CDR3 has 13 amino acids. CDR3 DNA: TGTGCCAGCAGCTTAGGGCAATCCTATGGCTACACCTTC. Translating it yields CASSLGQSYGYTF.

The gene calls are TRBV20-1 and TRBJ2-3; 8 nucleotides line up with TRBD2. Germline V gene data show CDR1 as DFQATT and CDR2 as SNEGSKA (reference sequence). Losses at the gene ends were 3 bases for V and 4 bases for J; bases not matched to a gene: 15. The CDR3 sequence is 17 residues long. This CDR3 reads CSASGTGGPVMADTQYF. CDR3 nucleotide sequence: TGCAGTGCTAGTGGGACGGGGGGGCCGGTCATGGCAGATACGCAGTATTTT.

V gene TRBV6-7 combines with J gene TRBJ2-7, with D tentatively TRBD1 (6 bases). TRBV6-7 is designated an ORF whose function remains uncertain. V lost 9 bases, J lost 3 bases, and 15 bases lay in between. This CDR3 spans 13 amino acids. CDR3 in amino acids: CARQLQGDYEQYF. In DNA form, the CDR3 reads TGTGCCAGACAATTACAGGGTGACTACGAGCAGTACTTC.

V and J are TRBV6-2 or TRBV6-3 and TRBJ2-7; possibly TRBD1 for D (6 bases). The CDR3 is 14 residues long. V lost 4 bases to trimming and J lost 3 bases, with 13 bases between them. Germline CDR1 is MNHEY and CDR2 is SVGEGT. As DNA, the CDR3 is TGTGCCAGCAGTTCCGGGGACACGTACTACGAGCAGTACTTC. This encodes CASSSGDTYYEQYF.

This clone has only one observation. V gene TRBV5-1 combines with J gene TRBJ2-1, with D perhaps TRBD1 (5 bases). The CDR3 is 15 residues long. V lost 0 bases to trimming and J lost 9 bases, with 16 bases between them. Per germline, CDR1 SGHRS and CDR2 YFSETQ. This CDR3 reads CASSLAGQGDIEQFF. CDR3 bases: TGCGCCAGCAGCTTGGCAGGCCAGGGTGATATTGAGCAGTTCTTC.

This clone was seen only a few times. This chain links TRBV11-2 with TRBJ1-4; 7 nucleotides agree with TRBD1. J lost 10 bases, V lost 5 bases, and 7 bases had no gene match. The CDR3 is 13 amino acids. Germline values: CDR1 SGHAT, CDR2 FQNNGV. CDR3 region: CASSTRQGGKLFF. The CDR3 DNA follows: TGTGCCAGCAGCACCAGACAGGGTGGAAAACTGTTTTTT.

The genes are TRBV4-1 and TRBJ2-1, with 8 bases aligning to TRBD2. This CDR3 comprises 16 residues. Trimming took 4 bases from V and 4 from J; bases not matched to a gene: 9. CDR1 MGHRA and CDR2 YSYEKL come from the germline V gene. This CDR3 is CASSLVVSGGYNEQFF. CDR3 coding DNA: TGCGCCAGCAGCCTGGTTGTCAGCGGGGGATACAATGAGCAGTTCTTC.

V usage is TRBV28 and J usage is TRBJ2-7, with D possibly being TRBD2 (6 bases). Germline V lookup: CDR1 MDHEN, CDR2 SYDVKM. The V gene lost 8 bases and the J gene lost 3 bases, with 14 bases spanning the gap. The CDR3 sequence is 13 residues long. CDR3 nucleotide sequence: TGTGCCAGCCGCCGCCAGGGAGGCTACGAGCAGTACTTC. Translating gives CASRRQGGYEQYF.

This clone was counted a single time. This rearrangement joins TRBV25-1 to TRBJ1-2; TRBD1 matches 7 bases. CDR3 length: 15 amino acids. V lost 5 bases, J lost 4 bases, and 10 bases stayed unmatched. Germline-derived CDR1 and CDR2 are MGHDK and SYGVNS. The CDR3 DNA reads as TGTGCCAGCAGTTGGCGACAGGGAGAAAGCTATGGCTACACCTTC. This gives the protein CASSWRQGESYGYTF.